The 4 T cell receptor beta chains reported below all come from one sample, sequenced in a study of blood T cell repertoires in COVID-19. Clones were read by immunoSEQ multiplex PCR, and TCRdb kept only the in-frame ones, dropping some. This repertoire shows around 20,000 clones, 70% to 90% found once; its top ten account for around 7.6%. Sequenced: peripheral blood. The receptor source for this set is a human donor with active COVID-19. The donor label of this sample is uncertain.

This chain uses TRBV19 with TRBJ1-5; 7 bases map to TRBD1. The V and J ends lost 5 bases and 4 bases, in that order; junction bases with no gene match: 11. CDR3 length: 16 residues. Per germline, CDR1 LNHDA and CDR2 SQIVND (reference sequence). The CDR3 loop reads CASSAILLTGNQPQHF. The CDR3 DNA reads TGTGCCAGTAGTGCGATCCTTTTGACAGGGAATCAGCCCCAGCATTTT.

A few counts support this clone. The V and J genes are TRBV11-3 and TRBJ1-6; no definite D call. V lost 6 bases and J 7 bases, leaving 16 bases between the germline ends. The CDR3 has 15 residues. Germline values: CDR1 SGHNT, CDR2 YENEEA. The CDR3 reads CASSIITAGNSPLHF. CDR3 in DNA: TGTGCCAGCAGTATAATAACGGCGGGGAATTCACCCCTCCACTTT. The full variable domain, in which reference TRBV11-3 and TRBJ1-6 provide the parts outside the CDR3, is EAGVVQSPRYKIIEKKQPVAFWCNPISGHNTLYWYLQNLGQGPELLIRYENEEAVDDSQLPKDRFSAERLKGVDSTLKIQPAELGDSAVYLCASSIITAGNSPLHFGNGTRLTVT.

This rearrangement joins TRBV2 to TRBJ2-2, with 10 positions matching TRBD2. The CDR3 is 14 residues long. Germline V gives CDR1 SNHLY, CDR2 FYNNEI. Unmatched junction bases numbered 7, after V lost 8 bases and J lost 7 bases. The CDR3 is CASSSGTSVGELFF. The CDR3 region has the DNA TGTGCCAGCTCATCCGGGACTAGCGTCGGGGAGCTGTTTTTT.

The V and J genes are TRBV5-4 and TRBJ2-3, with D possibly being TRBD2 (6 bases). Trimming left V 5 bases short and J 6 bases short, with 16 bases between. This CDR3 contains 14 residues. The germline CDR1 and CDR2 sequences are SGHNT and YYREEE (reference sequence). The CDR3, as DNA: TGTGCCAGCAGGTCCGGCGGGACCCCGGATACGCAGTATTTT. Its protein is CASRSGGTPDTQYF.